This T cell receptor (beta chain) comes out of a study of T cell responses to AZD1222 COVID-19 vaccine. General observations from the study: None of the repertoires were sampled until the peak T cell response had passed. Close to half of spike-specific TCRs reportedly recognize unmutated variant regions.

Libraries were prepared by immunoSEQ multiplex PCR; TCRdb keeps only in-frame clonotypes and omits some of them. The data hold about 140,000 clones, with more than 90% observed a single time. About this clone: Its antigen is as yet unknown.

The CDR3 loop spans 15 amino acids. V gave up 4 bases and J gave up 3 bases, with 17 bases separating them. CDR1 and CDR2 (germline): SGHKS, YYEKEE (reference sequence). This chain connects TRBV5-5 to TRBJ2-7; D not resolved. Sequencing was performed on peripheral blood, taken on day 0 of AZD1222 vaccination. The clonotype comes from an adult in good health. CDR3 sequence (DNA): TGTGCCAGCAGCCTCACGCCGGCCCGCCTCTACGAGCAGTACTTC. Protein sequence: CASSLTPARLYEQYF.